The 32 T cell receptor beta chains below were found in one sample sequenced in a study of blood T cell repertoires in COVID-19. Sequencing used immunoSEQ multiplex PCR; TCRdb keeps in-frame clones, though not all of them. The sample carries about 170,000 clones, more than 60% recorded once. The sample taken for sequencing was peripheral blood. The receptors were sampled from a man aged 55 to 70 with acute or convalescent COVID-19.

V usage is TRBV12-3 or TRBV12-4 and J usage is TRBJ1-1; a weak D match, TRBD1 (6 bases). V lost 3 bases to trimming and J lost 5 bases, with 10 bases between them. The CDR3 extends over 13 amino acids. Here the CDR3 DNA reads TGTGCCAGCAGTTTGGGGGGGCGGACTGAAGCTTTCTTT. Amino acid sequence: CASSLGGRTEAFF.

This chain connects TRBV6-5 to TRBJ2-5, with 8 bases matching TRBD1. Germline CDR1 MNHEY, CDR2 SVGAGI. Losses at the gene ends were 5 bases for V and 1 base for J; bases not matched to a gene: 6. CDR3 length: 15 residues. The DNA of the CDR3 is TGTGCCAGCAGTCCCCGGGACAGGCCCCAAGAGACCCAGTACTTC. Its translation: CASSPRDRPQETQYF.

The rearrangement uses TRBV11-2 and TRBJ2-2; 8 nucleotides agree with TRBD1. V shed 1 base, J shed 3 bases, and the junction held 4 bases outside the gene matches. CDR1 is SGHAT and CDR2 is FQNNGV in the germline V gene. CDR3 size: 16 residues. CDR3 amino acids: CASSLGTGGYTGELFF. Here the CDR3 DNA reads TGTGCCAGCAGCTTAGGAACAGGGGGGTACACCGGGGAGCTGTTTTTT.

For the CDR3, the DNA is TGTGCCAGCAGCTTCTCTGCGGGGACTAACTATGGCTACACCTTC. Its protein product is CASSFSAGTNYGYTF. The chain has TRBV7-8 and TRBJ1-2; D is ambiguous. Germline loops: CDR1 SGHVS, CDR2 FQNEAQ. Trimming took 3 bases from V and 0 from J, leaving 11 bases between them. This CDR3 region has 15 residues. Together with reference TRBV7-8 and TRBJ1-2, the CDR3 gives the full variable domain: GAGVSQSPRYKVAKRGQDVALRCDPISGHVSLFWYQQALGQGPEFLTYFQNEAQLDKSGLPSDRFFAERPEGSVSTLKIQRTQQEDSAVYLCASSFSAGTNYGYTFGSGTRLTVV.

This chain joins TRBV10-3 and TRBJ2-7, with 7 bases that match TRBD1. The CDR3 has 15 amino acids. With V trimmed by 4 bases and J by 3 bases, 9 bases remained unmatched. Germline-derived CDR1 and CDR2 are ENHRY and SYGVKD. This chain's CDR3 is CAISVLRQGDYEQYF. The CDR3 nucleotides read TGTGCCATCAGTGTCCTCCGACAGGGAGACTACGAGCAGTACTTC.

The chain couples TRBV9 to TRBJ1-1, with D perhaps matching TRBD1 (6 bases). V was trimmed by 1 base and J by 6 bases, leaving 19 bases between them. Germline V CDR1 and CDR2: SGDLS, YYNGEE. This CDR3 contains 16 residues. The CDR3 loop reads CASSVTVGGLGAEAFF. CDR3 sequence (DNA): TGTGCCAGCAGCGTAACCGTTGGGGGCTTGGGGGCTGAAGCTTTCTTT.

The V and J genes are TRBV5-1 and TRBJ1-4, with TRBD1 matching over 8 bases. Germline V gene data show CDR1 as SGHRS and CDR2 as YFSETQ. CDR3 size: 17 residues. V was pared by 3 bases and J by 3 bases, with 10 bases of the junction left unmatched. The CDR3 reads CASSSNYRGGANEKLFF. The DNA of the CDR3 is TGCGCCAGCAGCTCCAATTACAGGGGGGGAGCTAATGAAAAACTGTTTTTT. Based on the CDR3 plus reference TRBV5-1 and TRBJ1-4, the full variable domain is KAGVTQTPRYLIKTRGQQVTLSCSPISGHRSVSWYQQTPGQGLQFLFEYFSETQRNKGNFPGRFSGRQFSNSRSEMNVSTLELGDSALYLCASSSNYRGGANEKLFFGSGTQLSVL.

The gene calls are TRBV11-2 and TRBJ1-5; 9 nucleotides agree with TRBD1. CDR1 and CDR2 (germline): SGHAT, FQNNGV. V was clipped by 3 bases and J by 9 bases; unmatched bases: 3. This CDR3 has 13 residues. In DNA, the CDR3 is TGTGCCAGCAGCTTCGGACAGGGGAGGCCCCAGCATTTT. It specifies CASSFGQGRPQHF.

V usage is TRBV2 and J usage is TRBJ1-2, with D unclear. Germline assignment: CDR1 SNHLY and CDR2 FYNNEI. CDR3 length: 13 amino acids. Trimming pared 3 bases from V and 5 bases from J, leaving 10 bases between. The CDR3 DNA reads TGTGCCAGCAGTGAGGTGGTCGGGTATGGCTACACCTTC. Its protein is CASSEVVGYGYTF.

The CDR3 DNA sequence: TGTGCCAGCAGCTTATGGGGAGGGGACGAGCAGTACTTC. Protein product: CASSLWGGDEQYF. J is TRBJ2-7 and V is TRBV11-2, with 7 bases matching TRBD2. Germline-derived CDR1 and CDR2 are SGHAT and FQNNGV. V gave up 2 bases and J gave up 5 bases; unmatched junction bases: 3. The CDR3 loop spans 13 amino acids.

This chain links TRBV30 with TRBJ1-6; unclear D gene. The CDR3 loop spans 13 amino acids. V gave up 3 bases and J gave up 4 bases, with 7 bases separating them. Per the germline V gene, CDR1 is GTSNPN and CDR2 is SVGIG (reference sequence). The CDR3: CAWSASYNSPLHF. As DNA, the CDR3 is TGTGCCTGGAGCGCCAGTTATAATTCACCCCTCCACTTT.

This chain joins TRBV6-5 and TRBJ1-2, with 9 positions matching TRBD1. The CDR3 is made up of 13 amino acids. The ends lost 6 bases at V and 7 bases at J; junction bases unmatched: 6. CDR1 and CDR2 (germline): MNHEY, SVGAGI. Here the CDR3 reads CASRDRGGGGYTF. In DNA, the CDR3 is TGTGCCAGCAGGGACAGGGGAGGGGGTGGCTACACCTTC.

The rearrangement links TRBV7-9 to TRBJ1-5, with 12 bases lining up with TRBD1. This CDR3 contains 17 residues. Germline CDR1 and CDR2: SEHNR and FQNEAQ (reference sequence). The junction had 11 bases not matched to a gene; V was cut back by 4 bases and J by 7 bases. The CDR3 bases are TGTGCCAGCAGCTCGGGACAGGGGGCCCTGGTCGGGCAGCCCCAGCATTTT. Its translation: CASSSGQGALVGQPQHF.

This clone was seen only a few times. The V gene is TRBV7-8, the J gene TRBJ2-1; 9 bases line up with TRBD2. Germline loops: CDR1 SGHVS, CDR2 FQNEAQ. V trimming: 1 base; J trimming: 6 bases; junction bases outside the gene matches: 4. The CDR3 sequence is 15 residues long. CDR3 region: CASSLDERGANEQFF. Written as DNA, the CDR3 is TGTGCCAGCAGCTTAGACGAGCGGGGGGCCAATGAGCAGTTCTTC.

The chain carries TRBV6-2 or TRBV6-3 and TRBJ2-7; TRBD1 might be the D (5 bases). This CDR3 region has 14 residues. Germline V gives CDR1 MNHEY, CDR2 SVGEGT. The ends were cut back, 2 bases at V and 5 bases at J, with 13 bases in the middle. The CDR3 nucleotides are TGTGCCAGCAGTTACATCGCAGGGATGGACGAGCAGTACTTC. It translates to CASSYIAGMDEQYF.

V gene TRBV12-5 combines with J gene TRBJ1-6; perhaps TRBD1 as D (6 bases). Germline V gives CDR1 LGHNT, CDR2 FRNRAP. This CDR3 comprises 14 residues. V lost 0 bases to trimming and J lost 7 bases, with 7 bases between them. The CDR3 reads CASGLVGQNSPLHF. The DNA of the CDR3 is TGTGCTAGTGGTTTGGTGGGACAAAATTCACCCCTCCACTTT.

This sequence joins TRBV3-1 (or the pseudogene TRBV3-2) and TRBJ2-3; 8 bases are a match to TRBD2. Trimming cost V 0 bases and J 5 bases; bases outside gene matches: 7. There are 16 residues in the CDR3. CDR1 is LGHDT, CDR2 YNNKEL, per germline (reference sequence). This CDR3 reads CASSQDTRGGKDTQYF. CDR3 sequence (DNA): TGTGCCAGCAGCCAAGATACACGGGGGGGTAAAGATACGCAGTATTTT.

This sequence joins TRBV5-1 and TRBJ1-5, with D possibly matching TRBD1 (6 bases). The CDR3 is 15 amino acids. The V gene's germline CDR1 is SGHRS and CDR2 YFSETQ. Deletions cut 0 bases from V and 3 bases from J, with 10 bases between. CDR3 DNA sequence: TGCGCCAGCAGCTTGGCGGGGGGCAACAATCAGCCCCAGCATTTT. As protein: CASSLAGGNNQPQHF.

This chain joins TRBV29-1 and TRBJ1-2, with D possibly TRBD1 on 5 matching bases. CDR3 length: 12 residues. Trimming cost V 4 bases and J 6 bases, with 12 bases left between them. Germline V CDR1 and CDR2: SQVTM, ANQGSEA. The CDR3 bases are TGCAGCGTTGTACGGGGGGAGGATGGCTACACCTTC. Translated: CSVVRGEDGYTF.

The V gene is TRBV24-1, the J gene TRBJ2-7; 9 bases map to TRBD2. Germline V CDR1 and CDR2: KGHDR, SFDVKD. Trimming took 4 bases from V and 2 from J; bases not matched to a gene: 2. The length of the CDR3 is 14 residues. CDR3 sequence reads: CATSETSGTYEQYF. The CDR3 bases are TGTGCCACCAGTGAGACTAGCGGCACCTACGAGCAGTACTTC.

The J gene is TRBJ2-7, the V gene TRBV28, with D maybe TRBD2 (6 bases). Trimming removed 6 bases from V and 3 bases from J, with 15 bases in between. The length of the CDR3 is 14 residues. The germline gives CDR1 MDHEN, CDR2 SYDVKM. CDR3 nucleotides: TGTGCCAGCAGCCAACGCGGGGACCTCTACGAGCAGTACTTC. It yields the protein CASSQRGDLYEQYF. Full variable domain (remainder filled in from reference TRBV28 and TRBJ2-7): DVKVTQSSRYLVKRTGEKVFLECVQDMDHENMFWYRQDPGLGLRLIYFSYDVKMKEKGDIPEGYSVSREKKERFSLILESASTNQTSMYLCASSQRGDLYEQYFGPGTRLTVT.

The chain carries TRBV6-5 and TRBJ1-2; 12 bases agree with TRBD1. This CDR3 is 15 amino acids long. CDR1 is MNHEY and CDR2 is SVGAGI in the germline V gene. Trimming cost V 10 bases and J 8 bases; bases outside gene matches: 14. The CDR3 loop reads CATLVPGTGGRGYTF. The CDR3 DNA reads TGTGCCACCCTTGTCCCGGGGACAGGGGGCAGAGGCTACACCTTC.

This chain links TRBV5-1 with TRBJ1-6, with D tentatively TRBD1 (6 bases). The CDR3 runs to 15 residues. Germline CDR1 is SGHRS and CDR2 is YFSETQ. Between the trimmed V and J ends, which lost 1 base and 8 bases, there was a span of 13 bases. The CDR3 DNA follows: TGCGCCAGCAGCTTGTTTGGGGGCTTGGATTCACCCCTCCACTTT. Its translation: CASSLFGGLDSPLHF.

The gene calls are TRBV25-1 and TRBJ1-1; 7 bases line up with TRBD1. The CDR3 sequence is 16 residues long. Germline lookup yields CDR1 MGHDK and CDR2 SYGVNS. The J segment lost 0 bases and the V segment lost 3 bases, leaving 7 bases of the junction unmatched. CDR3 nucleotide sequence: TGTGCCAGCAGTGATGAGGACAGGTACTTGAACACTGAAGCTTTCTTT. This encodes CASSDEDRYLNTEAFF.

The chain is built from TRBV2 and TRBJ2-7, with 7 bases lining up with TRBD1. Germline CDR1 reads SNHLY; CDR2 reads FYNNEI. The CDR3 is made up of 16 amino acids. The V and J ends lost 7 bases and 2 bases, in that order; junction bases with no gene match: 14. Here the CDR3 reads CASTDSNRGGTYEQYF. The CDR3 DNA reads TGTGCCAGCACCGATTCAAACAGGGGTGGCACCTACGAGCAGTACTTC. Supplemented by reference TRBV2 and TRBJ2-7, the full variable domain reads EPEVTQTPSHQVTQMGQEVILRCVPISNHLYFYWYRQILGQKVEFLVSFYNNEISEKSEIFDDQFSVERPDGSNFTLKIRSTKLEDSAMYFCASTDSNRGGTYEQYFGPGTRLTVT.

The chain links TRBV24-1 to TRBJ2-1; D perhaps matches TRBD2 (6 bases). Germline-derived CDR1 and CDR2 are KGHDR and SFDVKD. Trimming took 6 bases from V and 5 from J, leaving 19 bases between them. CDR3 length: 16 residues. CDR3 protein: CATSYGGPPDDNEQFF. In DNA, the CDR3 is TGTGCCACCAGTTACGGAGGGCCCCCTGACGACAATGAGCAGTTCTTC.

The J gene is TRBJ1-6, the V gene TRBV30; D perhaps matches TRBD1 (5 bases). CDR3 length: 14 amino acids. CDR1 and CDR2 from the germline V gene are GTSNPN and SVGIG (reference sequence). Trimming removed 1 base from V and 7 bases from J, with 11 bases in between. CDR3 residues: CAWSDLDRNSPLHF. CDR3 DNA sequence: TGTGCCTGGAGTGACCTCGACAGAAATTCACCCCTCCACTTT.

The chain combines TRBV5-1 with TRBJ2-7; a possible D gene is TRBD1 (5 bases). CDR1 SGHRS and CDR2 YFSETQ come from the germline V gene. This CDR3 has 14 residues. V was pared by 0 bases and J by 3 bases, with 10 bases between. This CDR3 is CASSLVQGGYEQYF. The CDR3 DNA sequence: TGCGCCAGCAGCTTGGTCCAGGGTGGCTACGAGCAGTACTTC.

This chain connects TRBV9 to TRBJ2-5; 7 bases fit TRBD1. This CDR3 is 15 amino acids long. The V gene end was trimmed by 0 bases and the J gene end by 6 bases; junction bases not matched to a gene: 8. Germline CDR1 SGDLS, CDR2 YYNGEE. The CDR3 spells CASSVEVTGAQTQYF. In DNA, the CDR3 is TGTGCCAGCAGCGTAGAAGTTACAGGGGCGCAGACCCAGTACTTC.

The chain recombines TRBV4-2 with TRBJ1-1; tentative D call: TRBD1 (6 bases). V lost 6 bases and J 2 bases, leaving 13 bases between the germline ends. The CDR3 is 14 amino acids. CDR1 is LGHNA and CDR2 is YNFKEQ in the germline V gene. The CDR3 nucleotides read TGTGCCAGCAGGCGCTGGACAGCAAACACTGAAGCTTTCTTT. Amino acid sequence: CASRRWTANTEAFF.

A single count supports this clone. The CDR3 region is CASSRSGGAHNEQFF. The CDR3, as DNA: TGTGCCAGCAGTCGGAGCGGGGGGGCCCACAATGAGCAGTTCTTC. The chain has TRBV28 and TRBJ2-1; TRBD2 agrees at 10 bases. Germline values: CDR1 MDHEN, CDR2 SYDVKM. Losses at the gene ends were 5 bases for V and 5 bases for J; bases not matched to a gene: 6. The CDR3 loop spans 15 amino acids.

This clone came up once. The genes are TRBV24-1 and TRBJ2-1; TRBD2 agrees at 7 bases. V lost 10 bases and J lost 5; bases outside the gene matches: 10. Germline CDR1 reads KGHDR; CDR2 reads SFDVKD. This CDR3 comprises 14 residues. CDR3 sequence (DNA): TGTGCCACACAACCGCGCACTAGCGACAATGAGCAGTTCTTC. Its protein is CATQPRTSDNEQFF.